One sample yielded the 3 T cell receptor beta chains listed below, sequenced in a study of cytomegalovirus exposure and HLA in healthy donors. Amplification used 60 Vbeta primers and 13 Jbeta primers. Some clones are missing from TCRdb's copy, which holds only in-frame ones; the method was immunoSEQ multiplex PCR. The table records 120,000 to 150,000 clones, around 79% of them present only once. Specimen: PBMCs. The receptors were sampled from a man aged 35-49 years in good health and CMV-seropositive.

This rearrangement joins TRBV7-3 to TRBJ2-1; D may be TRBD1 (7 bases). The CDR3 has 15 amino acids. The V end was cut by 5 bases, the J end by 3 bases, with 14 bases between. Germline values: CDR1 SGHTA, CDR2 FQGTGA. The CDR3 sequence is CASSPGQGGYNEQFF. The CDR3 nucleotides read TGTGCCAGCAGCCCAGGGCAGGGGGGCTACAATGAGCAGTTCTTC.

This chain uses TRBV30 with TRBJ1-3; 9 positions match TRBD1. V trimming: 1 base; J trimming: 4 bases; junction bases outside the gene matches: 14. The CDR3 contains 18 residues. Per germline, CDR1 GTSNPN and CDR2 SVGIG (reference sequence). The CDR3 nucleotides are TGTGCCTGGAGTGGGAGATACCGGACAGGGGAAGGGGGAAACACCATATATTTT. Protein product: CAWSGRYRTGEGGNTIYF.

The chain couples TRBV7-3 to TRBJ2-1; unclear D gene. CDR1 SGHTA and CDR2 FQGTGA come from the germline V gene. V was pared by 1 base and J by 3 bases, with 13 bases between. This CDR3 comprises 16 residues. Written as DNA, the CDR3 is TGTGCCAGCAGCTTAATGGGCACCGACATCTACAATGAGCAGTTCTTC. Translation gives CASSLMGTDIYNEQFF.